This T cell receptor (beta chain) was sequenced for a study of T cells in Graves' hyperthyroidism and ophthalmopathy. For this clonotype: Its specificity is not known.

General study results and limits: Ophthalmopathy, as predicted by the model, came a median about seven months after the prediction.

V was trimmed by 1 base and J by 2 bases, leaving 14 bases between them. The CDR3 contains 16 residues. Germline-derived CDR1 and CDR2 are SGHDN and FVKESK. Disease duration under 2 months; hyperthyroidism patients were aged 18 to 65. What was amplified from RNA transcripts were TCR beta CDR3 regions. An initial round of RT-PCR targeting the TCR CDR3 relied on the HTBI primer set. TCRdb used MiXCR to reprocess the multiplex PCR reads, holding one entry per CDR3 protein. The table has about 720,000 distinct CDR3 sequences, about a sixth seen once. The V gene is TRBV14, the J gene TRBJ1-1, with TRBD1 as a possible D gene (5 bases). Sample: blood. The receptor comes from a man aged 18 to 29 with Graves' hyperthyroidism. The CDR3 sequence: CASSQVLGTDNTEAFF. In DNA form, the CDR3 reads TGTGCCAGCAGCCAAGTCCTAGGGACCGACAACACTGAAGCTTTCTTT.